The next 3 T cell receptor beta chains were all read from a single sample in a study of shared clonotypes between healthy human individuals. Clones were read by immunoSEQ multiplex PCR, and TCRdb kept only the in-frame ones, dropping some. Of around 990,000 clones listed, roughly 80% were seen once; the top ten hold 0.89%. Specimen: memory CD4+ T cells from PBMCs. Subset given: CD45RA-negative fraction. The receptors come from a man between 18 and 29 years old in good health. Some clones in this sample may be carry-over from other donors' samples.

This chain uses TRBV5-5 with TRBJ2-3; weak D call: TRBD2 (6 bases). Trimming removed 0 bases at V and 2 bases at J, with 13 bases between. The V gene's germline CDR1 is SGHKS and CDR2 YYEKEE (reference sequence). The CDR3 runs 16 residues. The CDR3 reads CASSLEPSDTTDTQYF. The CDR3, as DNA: TGTGCCAGCAGCTTGGAGCCTAGCGACACCACAGATACGCAGTATTTT.

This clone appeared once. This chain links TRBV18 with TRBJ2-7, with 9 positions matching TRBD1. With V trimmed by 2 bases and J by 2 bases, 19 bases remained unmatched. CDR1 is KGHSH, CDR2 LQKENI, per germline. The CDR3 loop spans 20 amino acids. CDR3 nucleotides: TGTGCCAGCTCACCAGGAGCGCAGGGACAGGGTTTCGCGGGCCCCTACGAGCAGTACTTC. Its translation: CASSPGAQGQGFAGPYEQYF.

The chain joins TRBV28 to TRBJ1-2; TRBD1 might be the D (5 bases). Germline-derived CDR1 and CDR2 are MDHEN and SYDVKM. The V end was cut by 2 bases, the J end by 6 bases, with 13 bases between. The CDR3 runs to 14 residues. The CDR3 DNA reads TGTGCCAGCAGTTTAATTGGGCAGGGCAATGGCTACACCTTC. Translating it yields CASSLIGQGNGYTF.